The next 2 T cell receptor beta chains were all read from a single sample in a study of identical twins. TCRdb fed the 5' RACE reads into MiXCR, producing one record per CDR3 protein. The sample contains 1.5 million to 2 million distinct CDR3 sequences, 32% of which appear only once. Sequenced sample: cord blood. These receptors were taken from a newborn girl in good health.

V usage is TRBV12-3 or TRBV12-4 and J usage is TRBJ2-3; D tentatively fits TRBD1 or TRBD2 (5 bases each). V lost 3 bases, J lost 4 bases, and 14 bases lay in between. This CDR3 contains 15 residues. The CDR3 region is CASSFMGVRADTQYF. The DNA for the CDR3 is TGTGCCAGCAGTTTTATGGGGGTGAGAGCAGATACGCAGTATTTT.

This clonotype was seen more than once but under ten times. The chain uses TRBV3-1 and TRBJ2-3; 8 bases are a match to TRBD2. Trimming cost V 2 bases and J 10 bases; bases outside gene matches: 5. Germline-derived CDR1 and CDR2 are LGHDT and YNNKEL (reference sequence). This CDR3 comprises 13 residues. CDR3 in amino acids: CASSQRPGLAQYF. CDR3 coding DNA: TGTGCCAGCAGCCAACGCCCGGGACTAGCGCAGTATTTT.